This T cell receptor (beta chain) was captured by sequencing in a study of human T cells and chemical hapten exposure. Study outcomes and limitations: Unchanged with DPC sensitization were TCRs above 1 in 1000 frequency.

Concerning this clonotype: Its target is not known.

What the library attached to individual cDNA molecules were unique molecular identifiers. Per the authors' pipeline: Samples contained a median of around 89,000 TCRs, with a range of roughly 20,000 to 690,600. TCRdb reprocessed the RACE reads via MiXCR and lists one record per CDR3 protein. These V and J calls are TCRdb output, not the study's own analysis. The table lists some 99,000 distinct CDR3 sequences, about a tenth of them singletons. Indicated time point: patch test 2, 6 weeks after DPC sensitization. Specified treatment: therapeutic diphenylcyclopropenone sensitization with weekly scalp DPC. This CDR3 region has 14 residues.

The TCR was taken from a woman in her 40s with alopecia areata. Some clones in this sample may be carry-over from other donors' samples. The material was whole blood, obtained in connection with sensitization to the hapten diphenylcyclopropenone (DPC). This chain joins TRBV21-1 and TRBJ2-5; the table's TRBD1 call for D was not verified on the DNA. TRBV21-1 is shown as a pseudogene. CDR3 nucleotide sequence: TGTGCCAGCAAAATGGACAGGCTCCAAGAGACCCAGTACTTC. It encodes CASKMDRLQETQYF.